This T cell receptor beta chain was retrieved from a study of cytomegalovirus exposure and HLA in healthy donors. The study's findings and limits: Prior analysis indicated that the majority of TCR beta V segments exhibited productivity approximately 87% or approximately 30% of the time. V segments that were indistinguishable, TRBV6-2 and TRBV6-3 among them, were omitted from analysis.

To note about this clone: Its antigen is not known.

Germline CDR1 reads SGHRS; CDR2 reads YFSETQ. Trimming stripped 2 bases from V and 5 bases from J, with 10 bases between. The CDR3 is made up of 13 amino acids. 60 Vbeta and 13 Jbeta primers were used in PCR. This table comes from immunoSEQ multiplex PCR, and its TCRdb copy is limited to in-frame clones, with some not included. The table includes over 40,000 clones, about three quarters detected once. V gene TRBV5-1 combines with J gene TRBJ2-5; maybe TRBD2 (5 bases). The sequence came from a woman between 40 and 50 years old in good health and CMV-seropositive. The sample was PBMCs. CDR3 protein: CASSFGGRETQYF. As DNA, the CDR3 is TGCGCCAGCAGCTTTGGCGGGCGTGAGACCCAGTACTTC.